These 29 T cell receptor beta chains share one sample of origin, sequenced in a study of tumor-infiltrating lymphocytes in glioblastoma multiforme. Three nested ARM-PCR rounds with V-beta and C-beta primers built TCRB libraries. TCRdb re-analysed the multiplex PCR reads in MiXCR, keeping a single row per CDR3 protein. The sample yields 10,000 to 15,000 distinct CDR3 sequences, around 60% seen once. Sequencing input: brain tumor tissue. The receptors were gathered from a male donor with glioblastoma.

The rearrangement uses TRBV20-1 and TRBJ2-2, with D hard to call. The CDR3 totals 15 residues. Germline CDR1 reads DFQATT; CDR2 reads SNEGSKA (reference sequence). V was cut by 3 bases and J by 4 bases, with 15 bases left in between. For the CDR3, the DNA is TGCAGTGCTAGTTCCAGGTCACTGAGCACCGGGGAGCTGTTTTTT. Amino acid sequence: CSASSRSLSTGELFF.

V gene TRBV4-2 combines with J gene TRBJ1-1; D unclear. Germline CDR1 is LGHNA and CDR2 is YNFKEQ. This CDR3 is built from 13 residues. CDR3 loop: CTNSQESETEAFF. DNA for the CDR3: TGTACCAACAGCCAAGAGTCAGAAACTGAAGCTTTCTTT.

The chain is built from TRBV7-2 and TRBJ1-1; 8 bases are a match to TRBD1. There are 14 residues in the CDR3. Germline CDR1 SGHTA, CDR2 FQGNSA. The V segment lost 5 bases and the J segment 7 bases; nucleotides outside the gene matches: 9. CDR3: CASSPTGVGNEAFF. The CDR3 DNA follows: TGTGCCAGCAGCCCGACAGGGGTGGGGAATGAAGCTTTCTTT. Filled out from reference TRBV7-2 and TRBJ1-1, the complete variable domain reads GAGVSQSPSNKVTEKGKDVELRCDPISGHTALYWYRQSLGQGLEFLIYFQGNSAPDKSGLPSDRFSAERTGGSVSTLTIQRTQQEDSAVYLCASSPTGVGNEAFFGQGTRLTVV.

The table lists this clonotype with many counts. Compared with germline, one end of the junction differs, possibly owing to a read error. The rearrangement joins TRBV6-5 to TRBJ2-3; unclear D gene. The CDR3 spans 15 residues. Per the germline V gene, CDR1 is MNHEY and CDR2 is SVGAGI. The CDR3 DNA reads TGTGCCAGCAGACCCCAGGCCCCTACCACAGATACGCAATATTTT. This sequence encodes CASRPQAPTTDTQYF.

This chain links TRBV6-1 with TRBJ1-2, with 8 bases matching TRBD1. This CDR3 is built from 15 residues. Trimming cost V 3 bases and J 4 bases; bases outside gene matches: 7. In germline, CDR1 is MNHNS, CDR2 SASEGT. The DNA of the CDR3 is TGTGCCAGCAGTGAGGTCGCAGGGGGCAGCTATGGCTACACCTTC. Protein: CASSEVAGGSYGYTF.

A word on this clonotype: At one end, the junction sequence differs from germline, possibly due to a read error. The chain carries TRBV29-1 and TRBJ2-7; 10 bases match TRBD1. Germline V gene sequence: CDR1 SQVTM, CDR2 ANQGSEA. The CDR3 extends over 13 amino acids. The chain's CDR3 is CDVTGTGDYEQYF. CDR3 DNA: TGTGACGTTACCGGGACAGGGGATTACGAGCAGTACTTC.

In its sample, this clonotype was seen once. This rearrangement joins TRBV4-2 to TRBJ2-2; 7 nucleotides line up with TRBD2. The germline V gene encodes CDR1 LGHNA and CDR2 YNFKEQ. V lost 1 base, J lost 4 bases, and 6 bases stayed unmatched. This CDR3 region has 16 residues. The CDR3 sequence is CASSQAGGSVTGELFF. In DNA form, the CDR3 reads TGTGCCAGCAGCCAAGCTGGCGGGAGCGTCACCGGGGAGCTGTTTTTT.

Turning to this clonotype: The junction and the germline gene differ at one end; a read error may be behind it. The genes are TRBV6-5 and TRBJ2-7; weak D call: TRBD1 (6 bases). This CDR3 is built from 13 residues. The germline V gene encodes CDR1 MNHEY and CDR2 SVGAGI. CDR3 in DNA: TGTGCCAGCAGTTATTGGGACAATTACGAGCGGTACTTC. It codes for CASSYWDNYERYF.

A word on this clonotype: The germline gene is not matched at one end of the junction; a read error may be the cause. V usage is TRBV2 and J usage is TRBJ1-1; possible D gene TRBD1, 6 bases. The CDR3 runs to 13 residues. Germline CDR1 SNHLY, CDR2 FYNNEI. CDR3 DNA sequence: TGTGTCAGCAGTGAAGGGGGTTACACTGGAGCTTTCTTT. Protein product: CVSSEGGYTGAFF.

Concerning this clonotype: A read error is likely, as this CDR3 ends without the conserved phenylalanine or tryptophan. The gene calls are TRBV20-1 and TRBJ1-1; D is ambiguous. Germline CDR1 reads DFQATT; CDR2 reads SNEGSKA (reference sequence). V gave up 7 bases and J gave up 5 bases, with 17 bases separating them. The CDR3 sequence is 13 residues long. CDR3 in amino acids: CSVPTQPNTEAFY. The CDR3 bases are TGCAGTGTTCCGACACAACCGAATACTGAAGCTTTCTAT.

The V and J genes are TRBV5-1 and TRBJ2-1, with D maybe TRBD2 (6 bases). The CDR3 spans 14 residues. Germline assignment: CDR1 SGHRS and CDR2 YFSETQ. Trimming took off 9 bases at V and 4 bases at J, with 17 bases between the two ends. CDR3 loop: CATGLEGLYNEQFF. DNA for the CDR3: TGCGCCACCGGTCTGGAGGGGCTGTACAATGAGCAGTTCTTC.

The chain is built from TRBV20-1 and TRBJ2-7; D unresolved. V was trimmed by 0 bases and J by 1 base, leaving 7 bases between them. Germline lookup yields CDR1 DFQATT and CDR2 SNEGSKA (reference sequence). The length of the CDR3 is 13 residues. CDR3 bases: TGCAGTGCTAGAGAACAACATTCCTACGAGCAGTACTTC. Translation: CSAREQHSYEQYF.

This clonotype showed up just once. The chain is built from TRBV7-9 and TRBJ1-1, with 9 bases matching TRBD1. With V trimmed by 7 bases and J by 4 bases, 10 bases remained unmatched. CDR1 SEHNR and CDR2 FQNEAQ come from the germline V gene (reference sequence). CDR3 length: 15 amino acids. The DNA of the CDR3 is TGTGCCAGCAATCTGGGGGAACAGGGGGCCACTGAAGCTTTCTTT. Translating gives CASNLGEQGATEAFF.

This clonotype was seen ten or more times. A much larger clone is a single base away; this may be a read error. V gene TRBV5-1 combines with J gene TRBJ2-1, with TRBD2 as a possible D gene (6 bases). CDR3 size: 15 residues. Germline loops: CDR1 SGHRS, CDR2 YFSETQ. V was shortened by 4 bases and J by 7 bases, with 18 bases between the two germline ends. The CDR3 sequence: CASSDPGLGLNEQFF. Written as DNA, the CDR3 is TGCGCCAGCAGCGATCCGGGACTGGGACTGAATGAGCAGTTCTTC. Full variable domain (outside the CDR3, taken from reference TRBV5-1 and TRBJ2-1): KAGVTQTPRYLIKTRGQQVTLSCSPISGHRSVSWYQQTPGQGLQFLFEYFSETQRNKGNFPGRFSGRQFSNSRSEMNVSTLELGDSALYLCASSDPGLGLNEQFFGPGTRLTVL.

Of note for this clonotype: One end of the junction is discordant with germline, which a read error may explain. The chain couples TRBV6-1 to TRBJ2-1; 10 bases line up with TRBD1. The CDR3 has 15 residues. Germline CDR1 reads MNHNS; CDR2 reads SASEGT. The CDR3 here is CASRTGTGALSEQSF. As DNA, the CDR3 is TGTGCCAGCAGAACCGGGACAGGGGCGTTAAGTGAGCAGTCCTTC.

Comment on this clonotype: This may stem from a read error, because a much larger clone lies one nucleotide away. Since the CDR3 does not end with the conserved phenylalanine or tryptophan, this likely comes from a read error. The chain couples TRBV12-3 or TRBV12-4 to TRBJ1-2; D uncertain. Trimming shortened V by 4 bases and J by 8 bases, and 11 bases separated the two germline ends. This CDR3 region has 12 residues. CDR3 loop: CASSSAGFGYTL. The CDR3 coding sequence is TGTGCCAGCAGTTCCGCAGGTTTCGGCTACACCTTG.

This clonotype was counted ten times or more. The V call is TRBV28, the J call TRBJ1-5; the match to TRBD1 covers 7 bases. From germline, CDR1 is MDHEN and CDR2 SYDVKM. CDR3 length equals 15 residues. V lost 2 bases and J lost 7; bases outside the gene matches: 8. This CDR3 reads CASSLLQGDGQPQHF. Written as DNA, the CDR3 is TGTGCCAGCAGTTTACTCCAGGGGGACGGACAGCCCCAGCATTTT.

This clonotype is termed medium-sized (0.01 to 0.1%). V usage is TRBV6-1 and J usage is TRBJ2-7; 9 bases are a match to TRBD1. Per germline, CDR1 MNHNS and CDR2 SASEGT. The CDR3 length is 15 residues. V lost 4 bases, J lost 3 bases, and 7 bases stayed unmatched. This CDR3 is CASSGETGGNYEQYF. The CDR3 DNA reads TGTGCCAGCAGTGGAGAGACAGGGGGAAACTACGAGCAGTACTTC.

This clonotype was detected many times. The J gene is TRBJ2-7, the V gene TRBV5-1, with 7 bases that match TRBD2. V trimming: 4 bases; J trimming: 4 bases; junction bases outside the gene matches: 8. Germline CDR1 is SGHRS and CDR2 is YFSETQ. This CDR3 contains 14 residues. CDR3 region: CASSQSGKGYEQYF. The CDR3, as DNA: TGCGCCAGCAGCCAGAGCGGGAAAGGGTACGAGCAGTACTTC.

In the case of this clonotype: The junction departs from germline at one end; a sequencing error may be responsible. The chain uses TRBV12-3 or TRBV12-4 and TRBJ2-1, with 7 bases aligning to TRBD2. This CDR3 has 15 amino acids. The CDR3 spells CASGWGGLSYNGQFF. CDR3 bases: TGTGCCAGCGGATGGGGGGGACTCTCCTACAATGGGCAGTTCTTC.

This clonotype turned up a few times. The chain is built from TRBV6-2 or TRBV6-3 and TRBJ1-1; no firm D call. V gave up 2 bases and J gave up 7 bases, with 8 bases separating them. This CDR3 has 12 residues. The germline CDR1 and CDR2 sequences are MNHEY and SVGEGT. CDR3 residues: CASSYVKGEAFF. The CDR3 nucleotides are TGTGCCAGCAGTTACGTAAAGGGTGAAGCTTTCTTT.

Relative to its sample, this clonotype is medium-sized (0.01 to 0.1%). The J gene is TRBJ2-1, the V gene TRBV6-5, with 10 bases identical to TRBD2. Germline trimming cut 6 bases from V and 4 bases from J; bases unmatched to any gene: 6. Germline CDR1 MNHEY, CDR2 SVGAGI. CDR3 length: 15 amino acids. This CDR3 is CASSGGTSVYNEQFF. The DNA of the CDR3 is TGTGCCAGCAGCGGAGGGACTAGCGTATACAATGAGCAGTTCTTC.

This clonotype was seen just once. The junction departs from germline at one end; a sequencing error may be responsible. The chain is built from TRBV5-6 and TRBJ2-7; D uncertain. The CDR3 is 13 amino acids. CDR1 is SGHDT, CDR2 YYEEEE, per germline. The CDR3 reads CAISRAPFSEQYF. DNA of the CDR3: TGTGCCATCAGCCGGGCCCCGTTTAGCGAGCAGTACTTC.

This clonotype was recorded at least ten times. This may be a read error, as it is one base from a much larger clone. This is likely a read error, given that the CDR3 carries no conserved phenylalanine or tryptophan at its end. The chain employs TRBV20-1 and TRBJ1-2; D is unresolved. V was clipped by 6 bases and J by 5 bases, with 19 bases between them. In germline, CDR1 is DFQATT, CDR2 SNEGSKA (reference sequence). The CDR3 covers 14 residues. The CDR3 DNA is TGCAGTGCGCAAGACCTCTTTGGACTATATGGCTACACCCTC. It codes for CSAQDLFGLYGYTL.

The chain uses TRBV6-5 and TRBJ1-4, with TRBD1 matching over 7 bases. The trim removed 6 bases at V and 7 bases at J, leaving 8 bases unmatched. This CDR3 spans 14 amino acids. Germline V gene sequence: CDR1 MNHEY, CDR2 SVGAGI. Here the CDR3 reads CASRQGGCVEKLFF. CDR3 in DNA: TGTGCCAGCAGGCAGGGGGGATGTGTTGAAAAACTGTTTTTT.

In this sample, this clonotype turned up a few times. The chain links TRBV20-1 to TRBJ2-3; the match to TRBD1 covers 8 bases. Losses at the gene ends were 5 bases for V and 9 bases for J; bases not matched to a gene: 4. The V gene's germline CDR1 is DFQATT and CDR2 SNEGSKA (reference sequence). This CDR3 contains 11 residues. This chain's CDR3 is CSAHRDRTQYF. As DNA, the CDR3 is TGCAGTGCTCACCGGGACAGGACGCAGTATTTT.

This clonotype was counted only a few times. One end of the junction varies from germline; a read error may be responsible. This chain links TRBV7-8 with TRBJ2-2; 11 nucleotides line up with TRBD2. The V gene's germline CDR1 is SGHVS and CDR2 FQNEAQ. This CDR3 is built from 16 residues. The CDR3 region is CASSLTSGMASGKLFF. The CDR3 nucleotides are TGTGCCAGCAGCCTGACTAGCGGGATGGCGTCCGGGAAGCTGTTTTTT.

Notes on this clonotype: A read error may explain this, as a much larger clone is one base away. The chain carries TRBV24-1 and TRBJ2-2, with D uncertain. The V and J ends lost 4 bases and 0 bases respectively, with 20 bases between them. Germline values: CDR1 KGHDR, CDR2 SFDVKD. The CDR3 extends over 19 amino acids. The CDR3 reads CATSDTFKGSRSNTGELFF. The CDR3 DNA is TGTGCCACCAGTGACACCTTCAAGGGTAGCCGTTCGAACACCGGGGAGCTGTTTTTT.

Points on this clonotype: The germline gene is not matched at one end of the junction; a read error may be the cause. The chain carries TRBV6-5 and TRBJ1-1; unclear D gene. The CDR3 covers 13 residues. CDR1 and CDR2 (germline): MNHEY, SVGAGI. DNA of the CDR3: TGTGCAAGCAGTTACTCGCCGGAAGCTGAAGCTTTCTTT. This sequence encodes CASSYSPEAEAFF.